The rows below give T cell receptor beta chains drawn from one sample of a study of T cells in Graves' hyperthyroidism and ophthalmopathy. TCRdb reprocessed the multiplex PCR reads via MiXCR and lists one record per CDR3 protein. There are some 720,000 distinct CDR3 sequences in the sample; about a sixth occur only once, and under 10% lies in the top ten. The sequencing sample was made of blood. The receptor set was obtained from a man between 18 and 29 years old with Graves' hyperthyroidism. CDR3s include the opening cysteine and the closing phenylalanine or tryptophan. The order of the fields is J gene, clone size, V gene, CDR3 length, D gene, CDR3 protein, CDR3 DNA. A D gene is named only where the DNA matches it firmly. Clone size is given for some rows only: seen once, a few or many times, or a class if the clone is expanded.

j_call: TRBJ2-7; clone_size: .; v_call: TRBV28; cdr3_length: 11; d_call: TRBD2; cdr3_aa: CASTLGGRQHF; cdr3_nt: TGTGCCAGCACCCTGGGGGGGAGGCAGCACTTC
j_call: TRBJ1-3; clone_size: .; v_call: TRBV11-3; cdr3_length: 14; d_call: .; cdr3_aa: CASSELSSGNTIYF; cdr3_nt: TGTGCCAGCAGTGAACTGAGCTCTGGAAACACCATATATTTT
j_call: TRBJ2-1; clone_size: few; v_call: TRBV7-9; cdr3_length: 15; d_call: .; cdr3_aa: CASSRGVPAYNEQFF; cdr3_nt: TGTGCCAGCAGCCGAGGAGTACCGGCGTACAATGAGCAGTTCTTC
j_call: TRBJ2-3; clone_size: few; v_call: TRBV20-1; cdr3_length: 15; d_call: TRBD2; cdr3_aa: CSAKGLAGAPDTQYF; cdr3_nt: TGCAGTGCTAAGGGACTAGCGGGAGCTCCAGATACGCAGTATTTT
j_call: TRBJ2-3; clone_size: .; v_call: TRBV5-4; cdr3_length: 16; d_call: TRBD2; cdr3_aa: CASSLRLAPGADTQYF; cdr3_nt: TGTGCCAGCAGCTTGAGACTAGCGCCTGGGGCAGATACGCAGTATTTT
j_call: TRBJ2-4; clone_size: few; v_call: TRBV4-1; cdr3_length: 19; d_call: TRBD2; cdr3_aa: CASSQEDLAGGLAKNIQYF; cdr3_nt: TGCGCCAGCAGCCAAGAGGACCTAGCGGGGGGACTAGCCAAAAACATTCAGTACTTC
j_call: TRBJ2-5; clone_size: many; v_call: TRBV20-1; cdr3_length: 15; d_call: TRBD2; cdr3_aa: CSARGASGSQETQYF; cdr3_nt: TGCAGTGCTAGAGGGGCTAGCGGGAGCCAAGAGACCCAGTACTTC
j_call: TRBJ1-4; clone_size: many; v_call: TRBV28; cdr3_length: 14; d_call: .; cdr3_aa: CASSPRLQGEKLFF; cdr3_nt: TGTGCCAGCAGTCCCCGACTACAGGGCGAAAAACTGTTTTTT
j_call: TRBJ2-2; clone_size: many; v_call: TRBV7-6; cdr3_length: 14; d_call: .; cdr3_aa: CASSLTVLGGELFF; cdr3_nt: TGTGCCAGCAGCTTGACAGTTTTAGGAGGGGAGCTGTTTTTT
j_call: TRBJ1-2; clone_size: many; v_call: TRBV28; cdr3_length: 15; d_call: .; cdr3_aa: CASSLTIQGRSGYTF; cdr3_nt: TGTGCCAGCAGTTTAACCATCCAGGGGAGATCTGGCTACACCTTC
j_call: TRBJ1-5; clone_size: many; v_call: TRBV2; cdr3_length: 12; d_call: TRBD1; cdr3_aa: CASSGQDKPQHF; cdr3_nt: TGTGCCAGCAGCGGACAGGATAAGCCCCAGCATTTT
j_call: TRBJ2-5; clone_size: .; v_call: TRBV9; cdr3_length: 14; d_call: TRBD2; cdr3_aa: CASSVEGLQETQYF; cdr3_nt: TGTGCCAGCAGCGTAGAGGGACTACAAGAGACCCAGTACTTC
j_call: TRBJ1-2; clone_size: few; v_call: TRBV2; cdr3_length: 15; d_call: .; cdr3_aa: CASSEADSTIYGYTF; cdr3_nt: TGTGCCAGCAGTGAAGCGGACAGTACCATCTATGGCTACACCTTC
j_call: TRBJ1-1; clone_size: .; v_call: TRBV19; cdr3_length: 17; d_call: TRBD1; cdr3_aa: CASSILGGQGARSEAFF; cdr3_nt: TGTGCCAGTAGTATCCTGGGGGGACAGGGGGCGAGATCTGAAGCTTTCTTT
j_call: TRBJ2-7; clone_size: .; v_call: TRBV12-3/TRBV12-4; cdr3_length: 14; d_call: .; cdr3_aa: CASTADYVAYEQYF; cdr3_nt: TGTGCCAGCACCGCGGACTACGTAGCCTACGAGCAGTACTTC
j_call: TRBJ2-2; clone_size: .; v_call: TRBV20-1; cdr3_length: 14; d_call: .; cdr3_aa: CSARVGVGTGELFF; cdr3_nt: TGCAGTGCTAGAGTGGGGGTAGGCACCGGGGAGCTGTTTTTT
j_call: TRBJ2-7; clone_size: .; v_call: TRBV5-5; cdr3_length: 13; d_call: .; cdr3_aa: CASSFYPTYEQYF; cdr3_nt: TGTGCCAGCAGCTTCTATCCTACCTACGAGCAGTACTTC
j_call: TRBJ2-2; clone_size: .; v_call: TRBV24-1; cdr3_length: 17; d_call: .; cdr3_aa: CATSDLSRGTNTGELFF; cdr3_nt: TGTGCCACCAGTGATTTATCTCGGGGAACGAACACCGGGGAGCTGTTTTTT
j_call: TRBJ1-1; clone_size: many; v_call: TRBV10-3; cdr3_length: 13; d_call: .; cdr3_aa: CALRLGIETEAFF; cdr3_nt: TGTGCCCTCCGACTAGGGATCGAGACTGAAGCTTTCTTT
j_call: TRBJ2-7; clone_size: .; v_call: TRBV7-9; cdr3_length: 15; d_call: .; cdr3_aa: CASSLDSRGSYEQYF; cdr3_nt: TGTGCCAGCAGCTTAGATTCCAGGGGTTCCTACGAGCAGTACTTC
j_call: TRBJ2-4; clone_size: few; v_call: TRBV27; cdr3_length: 15; d_call: .; cdr3_aa: CASRTRNSAKNIQYF; cdr3_nt: TGTGCCAGCAGGACCCGAAATTCAGCCAAAAACATTCAGTACTTC
j_call: TRBJ2-7; clone_size: few; v_call: TRBV9; cdr3_length: 15; d_call: TRBD1; cdr3_aa: CASSGPRQGAGEQYF; cdr3_nt: TGTGCCAGCAGCGGACCGAGACAGGGGGCAGGGGAGCAGTACTTC
j_call: TRBJ2-2; clone_size: few; v_call: TRBV7-9; cdr3_length: 16; d_call: .; cdr3_aa: CASSLAWGLYSGELFF; cdr3_nt: TGTGCCAGCAGCTTAGCGTGGGGGCTCTATTCCGGGGAGCTGTTTTTT
j_call: TRBJ2-3; clone_size: .; v_call: TRBV15; cdr3_length: 19; d_call: TRBD1; cdr3_aa: CATSRDPHLTGDNTDTQYF; cdr3_nt: TGTGCCACCAGCAGAGATCCACACCTGACAGGGGATAACACAGATACGCAGTATTTT
j_call: TRBJ1-5; clone_size: few; v_call: TRBV29-1; cdr3_length: 13; d_call: .; cdr3_aa: CSVRTGGNQPQHF; cdr3_nt: TGCAGCGTCAGGACGGGGGGCAATCAGCCCCAGCATTTT
j_call: TRBJ2-1; clone_size: many; v_call: TRBV28; cdr3_length: 13; d_call: .; cdr3_aa: CASSISSYNEQFF; cdr3_nt: TGTGCCAGCAGTATTAGCAGTTACAATGAGCAGTTCTTC
j_call: TRBJ1-1; clone_size: many; v_call: TRBV6-2/TRBV6-3; cdr3_length: 17; d_call: TRBD1; cdr3_aa: CASSYETGGVMNTEAFF; cdr3_nt: TGTGCCAGCAGTTACGAGACAGGGGGCGTAATGAACACTGAAGCTTTCTTT
j_call: TRBJ2-4; clone_size: few; v_call: TRBV4-1; cdr3_length: 16; d_call: .; cdr3_aa: CASSQDLIAAKNIQYF; cdr3_nt: TGCGCCAGCAGCCAAGATTTAATTGCAGCCAAAAACATTCAGTACTTC
j_call: TRBJ2-1; clone_size: .; v_call: TRBV7-3; cdr3_length: 16; d_call: .; cdr3_aa: CASSPHRRVSYNEQFF; cdr3_nt: TGTGCCAGCAGCCCCCACCGGCGGGTTTCCTACAATGAGCAGTTCTTC
j_call: TRBJ2-5; clone_size: few; v_call: TRBV6-1; cdr3_length: 15; d_call: .; cdr3_aa: CASRDLSGIQETQYF; cdr3_nt: TGTGCCAGCAGGGACCTTAGCGGAATCCAAGAGACCCAGTACTTC
j_call: TRBJ2-7; clone_size: .; v_call: TRBV19; cdr3_length: 15; d_call: .; cdr3_aa: CASSPRDQGAYEQYF; cdr3_nt: TGTGCCAGTAGTCCTCGCGACCAAGGCGCCTACGAGCAGTACTTC
j_call: TRBJ2-1; clone_size: .; v_call: TRBV24-1; cdr3_length: 14; d_call: .; cdr3_aa: CATSELSSGNEQFF; cdr3_nt: TGTGCCACCAGTGAGTTGTCCAGCGGCAATGAGCAGTTCTTC
j_call: TRBJ2-7; clone_size: many; v_call: TRBV18; cdr3_length: 14; d_call: TRBD1; cdr3_aa: CASSPGTGSLEQYF; cdr3_nt: TGTGCCAGCTCACCCGGGACAGGGTCTCTCGAGCAGTACTTC
j_call: TRBJ2-5; clone_size: .; v_call: TRBV2; cdr3_length: 16; d_call: TRBD2; cdr3_aa: CASSEGLAGSGETQYF; cdr3_nt: TGTGCCAGCAGTGAAGGGCTAGCGGGATCAGGGGAGACCCAGTACTTC
j_call: TRBJ2-1; clone_size: few; v_call: TRBV18; cdr3_length: 17; d_call: TRBD2; cdr3_aa: CASSPNPGGRARDEQFF; cdr3_nt: TGTGCCAGCTCACCCAACCCCGGCGGGAGGGCCCGGGATGAGCAGTTCTTC
j_call: TRBJ2-1; clone_size: few; v_call: TRBV7-9; cdr3_length: 14; d_call: .; cdr3_aa: CASSKDLPRDEQFF; cdr3_nt: TGTGCCAGCAGCAAGGACCTCCCGAGGGATGAGCAGTTCTTC
j_call: TRBJ2-7; clone_size: many; v_call: TRBV6-2/TRBV6-3; cdr3_length: 15; d_call: TRBD2; cdr3_aa: CASRTGTSGSYEQYF; cdr3_nt: TGTGCCAGCAGGACCGGGACTAGCGGTTCCTACGAGCAGTACTTC
j_call: TRBJ2-1; clone_size: .; v_call: TRBV27; cdr3_length: 13; d_call: .; cdr3_aa: CASSFGSQREQFF; cdr3_nt: TGTGCCAGCAGTTTCGGGTCTCAAAGGGAGCAGTTCTTC
j_call: TRBJ2-7; clone_size: few; v_call: TRBV18; cdr3_length: 16; d_call: TRBD2; cdr3_aa: CASSPRLAGSSYEQYF; cdr3_nt: TGTGCCAGCTCACCGAGACTAGCGGGGAGCTCCTACGAGCAGTACTTC
j_call: TRBJ2-7; clone_size: many; v_call: TRBV28; cdr3_length: 15; d_call: .; cdr3_aa: CASSFLRESSYEQYF; cdr3_nt: TGTGCCAGCAGTTTCTTGAGGGAAAGCTCCTACGAGCAGTACTTC
j_call: TRBJ2-1; clone_size: .; v_call: TRBV5-4; cdr3_length: 14; d_call: .; cdr3_aa: CASSYPGGPNEQFF; cdr3_nt: TGTGCCAGCAGCTATCCCGGTGGGCCTAATGAGCAGTTCTTC
j_call: TRBJ2-7; clone_size: many; v_call: TRBV11-1; cdr3_length: 15; d_call: TRBD2; cdr3_aa: CASSKTSGDSYEQYF; cdr3_nt: TGTGCCAGCAGCAAGACTAGCGGGGACTCCTACGAGCAGTACTTC
j_call: TRBJ2-1; clone_size: many; v_call: TRBV12-3/TRBV12-4; cdr3_length: 14; d_call: .; cdr3_aa: CASSLELAADEQFF; cdr3_nt: TGTGCCAGCAGTTTAGAACTAGCTGCCGATGAGCAGTTCTTC
j_call: TRBJ2-5; clone_size: few; v_call: TRBV27; cdr3_length: 15; d_call: .; cdr3_aa: CASSLGGLLSATQYF; cdr3_nt: TGTGCCAGCAGTTTAGGAGGACTCCTGAGTGCGACCCAGTACTTC